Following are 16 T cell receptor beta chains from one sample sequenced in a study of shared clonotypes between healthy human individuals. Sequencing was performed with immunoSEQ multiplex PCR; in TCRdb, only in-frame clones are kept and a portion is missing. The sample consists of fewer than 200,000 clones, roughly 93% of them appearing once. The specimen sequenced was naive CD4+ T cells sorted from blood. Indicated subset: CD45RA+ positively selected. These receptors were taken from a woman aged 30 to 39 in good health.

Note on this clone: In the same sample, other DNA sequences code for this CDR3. This CDR3 is CASSDVGRGLAQPQHF. The CDR3 DNA follows: TGTGCCAGTAGCGATGTGGGCAGGGGACTCGCTCAGCCCCAGCATTTT. The rearrangement uses TRBV19 and TRBJ1-5; tentatively, D is TRBD1 (6 bases). Germline V gene data show CDR1 as LNHDA and CDR2 as SQIVND (reference sequence). With 6 bases removed from V and 6 bases from J, the gap between germline ends came to 21 bases. The CDR3 contains 16 residues.

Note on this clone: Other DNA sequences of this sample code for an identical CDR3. This CDR3 reads CASSSPNSARQGYEQYF. In nucleotides, the CDR3 is TGTGCCAGCAGTTCACCTAACTCCGCCAGACAGGGGTACGAGCAGTACTTC. This chain links TRBV28 with TRBJ2-7; TRBD1 agrees at 8 bases. The length of the CDR3 is 17 residues. Trimming at V came to 4 bases and at J to 4 bases, leaving 15 bases not matched to a gene. Germline V gene sequence: CDR1 MDHEN, CDR2 SYDVKM.

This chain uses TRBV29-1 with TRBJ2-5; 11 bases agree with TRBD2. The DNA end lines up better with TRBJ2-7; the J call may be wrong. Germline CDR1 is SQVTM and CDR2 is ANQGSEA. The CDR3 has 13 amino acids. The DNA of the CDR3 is TGCAGCGTGGGGACTAGCGGAACCTACGAGCAGTACTTC. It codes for CSVGTSGTYEQYF.

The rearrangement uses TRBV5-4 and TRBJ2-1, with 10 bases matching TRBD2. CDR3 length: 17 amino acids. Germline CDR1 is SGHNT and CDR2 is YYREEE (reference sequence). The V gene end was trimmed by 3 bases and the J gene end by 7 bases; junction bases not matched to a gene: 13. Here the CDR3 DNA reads TGTGCCAGCAGCTATTCCCGCCGTGGTAGCGGGAGGAATGAGCAGTTCTTC. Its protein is CASSYSRRGSGRNEQFF.

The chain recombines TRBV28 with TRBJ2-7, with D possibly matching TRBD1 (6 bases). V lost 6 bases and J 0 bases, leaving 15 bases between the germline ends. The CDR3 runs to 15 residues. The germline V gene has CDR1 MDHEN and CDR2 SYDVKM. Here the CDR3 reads CASRKRDTASYEQYF. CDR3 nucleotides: TGTGCCAGCAGAAAAAGGGACACCGCCTCCTACGAGCAGTACTTC.

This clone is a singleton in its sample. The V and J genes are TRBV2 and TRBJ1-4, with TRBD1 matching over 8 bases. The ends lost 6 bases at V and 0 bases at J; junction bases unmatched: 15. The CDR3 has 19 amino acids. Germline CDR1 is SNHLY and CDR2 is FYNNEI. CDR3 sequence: CASSAGPGGPLATNEKLFF. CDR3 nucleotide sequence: TGTGCCAGCAGCGCTGGCCCAGGGGGCCCTTTAGCAACTAATGAAAAACTGTTTTTT.

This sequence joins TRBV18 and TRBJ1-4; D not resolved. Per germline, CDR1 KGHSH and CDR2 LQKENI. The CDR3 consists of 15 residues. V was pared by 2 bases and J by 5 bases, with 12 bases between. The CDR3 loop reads CASSPIFAENEKLFF. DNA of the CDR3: TGTGCCAGCTCACCAATATTCGCCGAGAATGAAAAACTGTTTTTT.

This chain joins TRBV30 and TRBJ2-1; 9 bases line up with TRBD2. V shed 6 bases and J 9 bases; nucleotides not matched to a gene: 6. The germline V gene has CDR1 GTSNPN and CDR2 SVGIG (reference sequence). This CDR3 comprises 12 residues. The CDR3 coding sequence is TGTGCCTGTAGCGGGAGTGTGGTTGAGCAGTTCTTC. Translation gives CACSGSVVEQFF.

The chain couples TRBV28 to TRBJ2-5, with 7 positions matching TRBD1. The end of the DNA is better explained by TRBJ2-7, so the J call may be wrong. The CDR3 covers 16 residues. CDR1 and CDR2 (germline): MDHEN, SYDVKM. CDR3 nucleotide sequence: TGTGCCAGCAGTTTCCCGCCCCGACAGGGTAATTACGAGCAGTACTTC. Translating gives CASSFPPRQGNYEQYF.

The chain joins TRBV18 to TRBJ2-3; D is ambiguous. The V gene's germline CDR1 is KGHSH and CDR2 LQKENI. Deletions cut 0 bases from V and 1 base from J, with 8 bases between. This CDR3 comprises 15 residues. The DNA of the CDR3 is TGTGCCAGCTCACCACCGAGGCAGGGCACAGATACGCAGTATTTT. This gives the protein CASSPPRQGTDTQYF.

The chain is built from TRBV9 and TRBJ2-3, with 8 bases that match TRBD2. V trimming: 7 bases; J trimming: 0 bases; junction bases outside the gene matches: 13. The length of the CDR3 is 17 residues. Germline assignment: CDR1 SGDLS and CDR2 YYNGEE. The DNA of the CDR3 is TGTGCCAGCGGCCAAAGCGGGGGAATATCTAGCACAGATACGCAGTATTTT. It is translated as CASGQSGGISSTDTQYF. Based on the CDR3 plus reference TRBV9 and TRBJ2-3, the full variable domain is DSGVTQTPKHLITATGQRVTLRCSPRSGDLSVYWYQQSLDQGLQFLIQYYNGEERAKGNILERFSAQQFPDLHSELNLSSLELGDSALYFCASGQSGGISSTDTQYFGPGTRLTVL.

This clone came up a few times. The chain's CDR3 is CASSLFRVREQYF. CDR3 DNA sequence: TGTGCCAGCAGCTTGTTTCGGGTACGGGAGCAGTACTTC. The chain employs TRBV5-6 and TRBJ2-7; unclear D gene. V lost 1 base to trimming and J lost 7 bases, with 12 bases between them. The V gene's germline CDR1 is SGHDT and CDR2 YYEEEE. CDR3 length equals 13 residues. Drawing the rest from reference TRBV5-6 and TRBJ2-7, the complete variable domain is DAGVTQSPTHLIKTRGQQVTLRCSPKSGHDTVSWYQQALGQGPQFIFQYYEEEERQRGNFPDRFSGHQFPNYSSELNVNALLLGDSALYLCASSLFRVREQYFGPGTRLTVT.

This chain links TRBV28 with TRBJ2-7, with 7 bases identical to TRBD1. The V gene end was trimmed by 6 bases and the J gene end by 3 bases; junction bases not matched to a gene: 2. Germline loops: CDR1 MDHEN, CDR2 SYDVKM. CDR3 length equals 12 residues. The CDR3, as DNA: TGTGCCAGCAGAAGACAGGGCTACGAGCAGTACTTC. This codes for CASRRQGYEQYF.

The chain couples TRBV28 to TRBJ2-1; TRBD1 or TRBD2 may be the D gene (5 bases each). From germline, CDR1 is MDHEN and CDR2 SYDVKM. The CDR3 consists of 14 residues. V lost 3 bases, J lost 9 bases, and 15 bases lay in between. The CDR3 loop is CASSLPGPPGEQFF. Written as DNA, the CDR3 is TGTGCCAGCAGTTTGCCGGGACCGCCGGGTGAGCAGTTCTTC. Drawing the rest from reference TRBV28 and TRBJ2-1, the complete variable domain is DVKVTQSSRYLVKRTGEKVFLECVQDMDHENMFWYRQDPGLGLRLIYFSYDVKMKEKGDIPEGYSVSREKKERFSLILESASTNQTSMYLCASSLPGPPGEQFFGPGTRLTVL.

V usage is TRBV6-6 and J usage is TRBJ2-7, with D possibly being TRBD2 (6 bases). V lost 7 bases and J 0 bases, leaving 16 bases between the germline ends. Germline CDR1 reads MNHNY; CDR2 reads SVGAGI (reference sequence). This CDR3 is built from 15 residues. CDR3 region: CASMILAIDSYEQYF. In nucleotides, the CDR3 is TGTGCCAGCATGATCCTAGCGATCGACTCCTACGAGCAGTACTTC.

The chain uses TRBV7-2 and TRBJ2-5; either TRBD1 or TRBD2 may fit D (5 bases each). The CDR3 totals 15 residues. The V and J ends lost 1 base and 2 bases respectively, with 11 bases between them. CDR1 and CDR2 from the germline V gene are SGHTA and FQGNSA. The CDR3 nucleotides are TGTGCCAGCAGCTTAGGGTCGGGACGGCAAGAGACCCAGTACTTC. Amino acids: CASSLGSGRQETQYF.